These 9 T cell receptor beta chains were sequenced from one sample in a study of T cells after yellow fever vaccination. TCRdb re-analysed the 5' RACE reads in MiXCR, keeping a single row per CDR3 protein. The sample holds some 97,000 distinct CDR3 sequences, around 5.5% seen once. Specimen: CD8+ T cells sorted from PBMCs, collected 10 days after the yellow fever booster vaccination. These TCRs come from a man younger than 35 who received the YFV17D yellow fever vaccine.

The CDR3 reads CASSPRGRGIGTEAFF. The CDR3 coding sequence is TGTGCCAGCAGTCCCAGGGGGCGCGGGATCGGGACTGAAGCTTTCTTT. This chain joins TRBV12-3 or TRBV12-4 and TRBJ1-1; 8 bases line up with TRBD1. The CDR3 is made up of 16 amino acids. The V and J ends lost 5 bases and 5 bases, in that order; junction bases with no gene match: 13.

The chain carries TRBV5-1 and TRBJ1-1; tentatively, D is TRBD1 (6 bases). The CDR3 totals 14 residues. V was clipped by 4 bases and J by 1 base, with 11 bases between them. CDR1 is SGHRS and CDR2 is YFSETQ in the germline V gene. CDR3 sequence (DNA): TGCGCCAGCAGCGGGGGGGGCCCGAACACTGAAGCTTTCTTT. Its translation is CASSGGGPNTEAFF. Drawing the rest from reference TRBV5-1 and TRBJ1-1, the complete variable domain is KAGVTQTPRYLIKTRGQQVTLSCSPISGHRSVSWYQQTPGQGLQFLFEYFSETQRNKGNFPGRFSGRQFSNSRSEMNVSTLELGDSALYLCASSGGGPNTEAFFGQGTRLTVV.

The chain couples TRBV6-5 to TRBJ1-2; D is unclear. The CDR3 contains 15 residues. Trimming shortened V by 2 bases and J by 2 bases, and 12 bases separated the two germline ends. Per germline, CDR1 MNHEY and CDR2 SVGAGI. The CDR3 is CASSYGRYINYGYTF. CDR3 nucleotide sequence: TGTGCCAGCAGTTACGGTCGCTACATAAACTATGGCTACACCTTC.

This chain uses TRBV11-2 with TRBJ2-1, with D possibly being TRBD1 (6 bases). V lost 4 bases and J 0 bases, leaving 7 bases between the germline ends. This CDR3 region has 14 residues. From germline, CDR1 is SGHAT and CDR2 FQNNGV. CDR3 amino acids: CASSWDNSYNEQFF. CDR3 sequence (DNA): TGTGCCAGCAGCTGGGACAACTCCTACAATGAGCAGTTCTTC.

This clonotype has just a few counts. The chain is built from TRBV4-1 and TRBJ2-7; tentatively, D is TRBD1 or TRBD2 (5 bases each). Trimming shortened V by 0 bases and J by 3 bases, and 12 bases separated the two germline ends. The length of the CDR3 is 15 residues. Germline V gene lookup returns CDR1 MGHRA and CDR2 YSYEKL. CDR3 sequence reads: CASSQETGTHYEQYF. CDR3 coding DNA: TGCGCCAGCAGCCAAGAGACCGGGACCCACTACGAGCAGTACTTC.

This clonotype was seen repeatedly, ten times or more. The J gene is TRBJ2-7, the V gene TRBV28, with D tentatively TRBD2 (6 bases). CDR3 length: 12 residues. V shed 2 bases and J shed 7 bases, with 9 bases lying between them. The V gene's germline CDR1 is MDHEN and CDR2 SYDVKM. This CDR3 reads CASSLGGLEQYV. DNA for the CDR3: TGTGCCAGCAGTTTAGGAGGGTTGGAGCAGTACGTC.

This clonotype was seen many times. V usage is TRBV5-1 and J usage is TRBJ2-1, with D uncertain. The V gene lost 0 bases and the J gene lost 1 base, with 5 bases spanning the gap. From germline, CDR1 is SGHRS and CDR2 YFSETQ. The CDR3 runs 14 residues. CDR3 sequence (DNA): TGCGCCAGCAGCTTGGCCGGATCCTACAATGAGCAGTTCTTC. Encoded protein: CASSLAGSYNEQFF. Using reference TRBV5-1 and TRBJ2-1 for the parts outside the CDR3, the full variable domain is KAGVTQTPRYLIKTRGQQVTLSCSPISGHRSVSWYQQTPGQGLQFLFEYFSETQRNKGNFPGRFSGRQFSNSRSEMNVSTLELGDSALYLCASSLAGSYNEQFFGPGTRLTVL.

This clonotype was counted at least ten times. The chain joins TRBV27 to TRBJ2-3, with D possibly being TRBD1 (6 bases). CDR1 is MNHEY and CDR2 is SMNVEV in the germline V gene (reference sequence). The CDR3 has 12 amino acids. With 4 bases removed from V and 9 bases from J, the gap between germline ends came to 11 bases. For the CDR3, the DNA is TGTGCCAGCAGTTATCGACAGGACACGCAGTATTTT. Translated: CASSYRQDTQYF.

This clonotype came up a few times. The CDR3 nucleotides read TGCAGTGCTAGGGAGGCGGGGGGGCCCACTGAGCAGTTCTTC. Amino acids: CSAREAGGPTEQFF. The V call is TRBV20-1, the J call TRBJ2-1; TRBD2 agrees at 9 bases. Germline CDR1 DFQATT, CDR2 SNEGSKA (reference sequence). The ends lost 3 bases at V and 9 bases at J; junction bases unmatched: 9. CDR3 length: 14 residues.